This T cell receptor beta chain comes out of a study of blood T cell repertoires in COVID-19. Study summary: Material from acute and convalescent COVID-19 was sourced from the United States, Italy and Spain. The analysed material was cDNA or gDNA that came from T cells, B-cell-depleted T cells, or PBMCs.

Assay: immunoSEQ multiplex PCR; the TCRdb copy retains only in-frame clones and omits some. The sample records about 110,000 clones, roughly 88% being singletons. Per germline, CDR1 SGHAT and CDR2 FQNNGV. The CDR3 is made up of 14 amino acids. The V gene end was trimmed by 6 bases and the J gene end by 8 bases; junction bases not matched to a gene: 10. The rearrangement uses TRBV11-2 and TRBJ1-1; 9 bases align to TRBD1. The clonotype originates from a woman aged 70-85 years with acute or convalescent COVID-19. The material sequenced was peripheral blood. The CDR3 loop is CASRLGTGTEEAFF. The CDR3 DNA follows: TGTGCCAGCAGACTAGGGACAGGGACAGAAGAAGCTTTCTTT.